This TCR beta chain was documented in a study of blood T cell repertoires in COVID-19. Across the whole study: Samples taken during acute and convalescent COVID-19 were collected in the United States, Italy and Spain. Sources were T cells, B-cell-depleted T cells, or PBMCs; the material itself was cDNA or gDNA.

In this sample, this clone turned up once. Authors' analysis steps: From reference gene primer amplification, estimates of nucleated cell counts were derived. Measured with immunoSEQ multiplex PCR; TCRdb has only the in-frame clones, and not every one. V and J calls plus clone size are reproduced from that table; the DNA served to infer D and trimming. In the table there are about 300,000 clones, over 85% of which are singletons. In germline, CDR1 is SGHTA, CDR2 FQGTGA. Trimming removed 5 bases from V and 6 bases from J; junction bases left unmatched: 9. This CDR3 region has 15 residues. The rearrangement uses TRBV7-3 and TRBJ2-2; 7 nucleotides match TRBD1. This clonotype was obtained from a woman aged 25 to 39 with COVID-19, enrolled during active disease. Sequences were obtained from peripheral blood. This CDR3 is CASSRGQSLAGELFF. As DNA, the CDR3 is TGTGCCAGCAGCCGGGGACAGAGCTTGGCCGGGGAGCTGTTTTTT.